The entry below gives a single T cell receptor beta chain sequence along with its context. The antigen is undetermined. The use of a sample-barcoded 5' primer and a J-beta primer mix characterized a second PCR of roughly 7 to 11 cycles. A template-switch adaptor with 12 random nucleotides tagged each cDNA molecule. TCRdb itself ran the 5' RACE reads through MiXCR, one entry per CDR3 protein. The data hold about 1.5 million distinct CDR3 sequences, with under 55% observed a single time. This entry belongs to a study of blood T cells in healthy people across ages. Points from the study as a whole: Diversity estimates from one million T cells were considered underestimates. Samples with more naive T cells showed higher observed beta diversity.

Germline CDR1 and CDR2: LGHDT and YNNKEL (reference sequence). The CDR3 is 16 residues long. The junction had 8 bases not matched to a gene; V was cut back by 0 bases and J by 5 bases. Per individual sample, total RNA of at least 5.5 micrograms was extracted. The rearrangement uses TRBV3-1 and TRBJ2-7; 9 bases agree with TRBD2. This TCR derives from a woman under 30 in good health. The sequenced sample consisted of blood. The CDR3 here is CASSQDWGGRVDEQYF. CDR3 DNA: TGTGCCAGCAGCCAAGACTGGGGCGGGAGGGTAGACGAGCAGTACTTC.